This TCR beta chain was obtained from a study of post-analysis software for immune sequencing data. The overall study: As for disease course, relapsing-remitting, secondary progressive and progressive-relapsing multiple sclerosis were all included.

TCR beta cDNA libraries had unique molecular identifiers. TCRdb processed the PCR reads anew with MiXCR; each CDR3 protein has one entry. Of about 820,000 distinct CDR3 sequences in the sample, roughly half are singletons; the top ten hold roughly 4.4%. Findings and limits, study-wide: Controls showed lower frequencies than patients for five or six TRBV segments, and TRBV5-6, TRBV5-1 and TRBV20-1 were among these.

This clonotype turned up a few times. Its antigen is not known. The CDR3 has 14 amino acids. Germline CDR1 is SGHRS and CDR2 is YFSETQ. The V end lost 2 bases, the J end lost 3 bases, and 10 bases lay between the germline ends. This clonotype originated in a girl aged 5 to 17 with multiple sclerosis. The sample consisted of blood. V is TRBV5-1 and J is TRBJ2-3; D might be TRBD1 or TRBD2, each matching 5 bases. This CDR3 reads CASSFEGSTDTQYF. The CDR3 DNA reads TGCGCCAGCAGCTTTGAGGGGAGTACAGATACGCAGTATTTT.